This T cell receptor (beta chain) was retrieved from a study of blood T cells in healthy people across ages. A second 7 to 11 cycle PCR used barcoded and J-beta primers. TCRdb ran MiXCR on the 5' RACE reads and lists one entry per CDR3 protein. The sample records over 600,000 distinct CDR3 sequences, about half being singletons. V was clipped by 5 bases and J by 1 base, with 18 bases between them. Per the germline V gene, CDR1 is SGHDN and CDR2 is FVKESK. The CDR3 runs 17 residues. The V gene is TRBV14, the J gene TRBJ2-1, with a tentative D call TRBD2 (5 bases). This sequence originates from an elderly man in good health. The specimen sequenced was blood. The CDR3 coding sequence is TGTGCCAGCAGCAAAGGGTCCTCGGGAATTTCCTACAATGAGCAGTTCTTC. Its protein is CASSKGSSGISYNEQFF.